This T cell receptor beta chain was sequenced in a study of blood T cell repertoires in COVID-19. Across the whole study: Italy, Spain and the United States were the sources of the convalescent and acute COVID-19 samples. PBMCs, B-cell-depleted T cells, or T cells were the source of the cDNA or gDNA that made up the material.

In the source study's methods: Cell counts per sample came from amplifying reference gene primers. The assay was immunoSEQ multiplex PCR, and TCRdb's table has in-frame clones only and misses some. Clone size and the V and J calls come from that table; the DNA yielded D and trimming. The data contain roughly 140,000 clones, roughly nine tenths of them singletons. This CDR3 has 16 amino acids. Trimming cost V 6 bases and J 5 bases; bases outside gene matches: 12. Germline CDR1 MNHEY, CDR2 SMNVEV (reference sequence). Specimen: peripheral blood. This TCR was sampled from a woman in her forties with acute or convalescent COVID-19. The gene calls are TRBV27 and TRBJ1-1; 10 bases are a match to TRBD1. The CDR3 DNA is TGTGCCAGCAGCAAGGGCGACAGGGGGCTAGAAACTGAAGCTTTCTTT. The encoded protein is CASSKGDRGLETEAFF.